The 18 T cell receptor beta chains given below trace back to one sample, sequenced in a study of blood T cell repertoires in COVID-19. The repertoire was sequenced with immunoSEQ multiplex PCR; TCRdb's copy has only in-frame clones and lacks some. The table lists 260,000 or so clones, over 75% of them singletons. Source material: peripheral blood. The receptors stem from a man between 18 and 35 years old with active or convalescent COVID-19.

The chain carries TRBV5-1 and TRBJ1-2, with 7 bases identical to TRBD1. The J segment lost 6 bases and the V segment lost 2 bases, leaving 4 bases of the junction unmatched. The CDR3 covers 13 residues. Germline values: CDR1 SGHRS, CDR2 YFSETQ. CDR3 loop: CASSLGGGDGYTF. DNA of the CDR3: TGCGCCAGCAGCTTAGGAGGGGGCGATGGCTACACCTTC.

This rearrangement joins TRBV12-3 or TRBV12-4 to TRBJ1-1; no definite D call. The V end lost 6 bases, the J end lost 1 base, and 3 bases lay between the germline ends. This CDR3 has 11 residues. CDR3 DNA sequence: TGTGCCAGCAGCTCGAACACTGAAGCTTTCTTT. Its translation: CASSSNTEAFF.

The V gene is TRBV5-3, the J gene TRBJ1-3; no clear D. TRBV5-3 is an open reading frame, and its role is uncertain. V was pared by 0 bases and J by 0 bases, with 10 bases between. The CDR3 loop spans 16 amino acids. In DNA, the CDR3 is TGTGCCAGAAGCTTGGTGCGCCTAAACTCTGGAAACACCATATATTTT. As protein: CARSLVRLNSGNTIYF.

This clone turned up a few times. The chain has TRBV29-1 and TRBJ1-1; 9 bases are a match to TRBD1. Germline CDR1 reads SQVTM; CDR2 reads ANQGSEA. The CDR3 loop spans 14 amino acids. V lost 6 bases, J lost 5 bases, and 10 bases stayed unmatched. CDR3: CSVRTGGVGTEAFF. The DNA for the CDR3 is TGCAGCGTGCGAACAGGGGGCGTAGGGACTGAAGCTTTCTTT.

V usage is TRBV6-4 and J usage is TRBJ2-1, with a weak D call TRBD1 (6 bases). The CDR3 is 15 residues long. V shed 4 bases and J shed 8 bases, with 18 bases lying between them. Germline-derived CDR1 and CDR2 are MRHNA and SNTAGT. The CDR3 here is CASSASGLEGDEQFF. The CDR3 DNA reads as TGTGCCAGCAGTGCCTCAGGGCTTGAGGGGGATGAGCAGTTCTTC.

V usage is TRBV15 and J usage is TRBJ2-7; 10 nucleotides match TRBD2. Trimming took 3 bases from V and 4 from J; bases not matched to a gene: 3. CDR1 is LNHNV and CDR2 is YYDKDF in the germline V gene (reference sequence). The CDR3 is 14 residues long. CDR3 bases: TGTGCCACCAGCAGTTCTAGCGGGGGATACGAGCAGTACTTC. The encoded protein is CATSSSSGGYEQYF.

This chain connects TRBV10-3 to TRBJ1-5; 11 nucleotides match TRBD1. Germline trimming cut 3 bases from V and 10 bases from J; bases unmatched to any gene: 11. Germline CDR1 and CDR2: ENHRY and SYGVKD. This CDR3 has 16 amino acids. Here the CDR3 reads CAISDSPGQGVFPQHF. CDR3 DNA: TGTGCCATCAGTGATTCTCCGGGACAGGGGGTCTTCCCCCAGCATTTT.

V gene TRBV29-1 combines with J gene TRBJ2-5; TRBD1 might be the D (6 bases). Germline V lookup: CDR1 SQVTM, CDR2 ANQGSEA. This CDR3 spans 14 amino acids. V lost 3 bases to trimming and J lost 7 bases, with 18 bases between them. CDR3 in amino acids: CSVERQGQRRTQYF. The CDR3 coding sequence is TGCAGCGTTGAGCGCCAAGGACAGAGGAGGACCCAGTACTTC.

This clone was seen repeatedly, ten times or more. V gene TRBV18 combines with J gene TRBJ1-2; 7 nucleotides align to TRBD1. V lost 2 bases and J lost 3; bases outside the gene matches: 0. The CDR3 spans 13 residues. Germline loops: CDR1 KGHSH, CDR2 LQKENI. Here the CDR3 reads CASSPGTDYGYTF. In nucleotides, the CDR3 is TGTGCCAGCTCACCAGGGACAGACTATGGCTACACCTTC.

V gene TRBV1 combines with J gene TRBJ2-1; the table's D call of TRBD2 was not tested on the DNA. TRBV1 is a pseudogene segment. This CDR3 region has 17 residues. CDR3 sequence (DNA): TGCACCAGCAGCCAATTTCTTAAGCGGAACTCCTACAATGAGCAGTTCTTC. Encoded protein: CTSSQFLKRNSYNEQFF.

The chain joins TRBV2 to TRBJ1-6; 8 positions agree with TRBD1. Unmatched junction bases numbered 11, after V lost 0 bases and J lost 7 bases. CDR1 is SNHLY and CDR2 is FYNNEI in the germline V gene. This CDR3 has 18 amino acids. DNA for the CDR3: TGTGCCAGCAGTGAAGCGCTTTGGGGTCGGGACAGGAATTCACCCCTCCACTTT. Translated, it gives CASSEALWGRDRNSPLHF.

The chain has TRBV7-6 and TRBJ1-1, with TRBD1 identical over 7 bases. V lost 5 bases, J lost 2 bases, and 5 bases stayed unmatched. This CDR3 comprises 14 residues. CDR1 and CDR2 (germline): SGHVS, FNYEAQ. CDR3 DNA sequence: TGTGCCAGCAGCCCGGGGACAGTCAACACTGAAGCTTTCTTT. Encoded protein: CASSPGTVNTEAFF. Using reference TRBV7-6 and TRBJ1-1 for the parts outside the CDR3, the full variable domain is GAGVSQSPRYKVTKRGQDVALRCDPISGHVSLYWYRQALGQGPEFLTYFNYEAQQDKSGLPNDRFSAERPEGSISTLTIQRTEQRDSAMYRCASSPGTVNTEAFFGQGTRLTVV.

The rearrangement links TRBV5-3 to TRBJ1-6; TRBD1 is a possible D gene (6 bases). TRBV5-3 carries the ORF label, with uncertain function. The V and J ends lost 2 bases and 7 bases respectively, with 16 bases between them. This CDR3 comprises 16 residues. CDR3 amino acids: CARSFLPGERNSPLHF. CDR3 DNA: TGTGCCAGAAGCTTCCTCCCAGGGGAGAGGAATTCACCCCTCCACTTT.

The chain carries TRBV4-1 and TRBJ2-7; D unresolved. CDR3 length equals 14 residues. V was pared by 0 bases and J by 0 bases, with 6 bases between. From germline, CDR1 is MGHRA and CDR2 YSYEKL. The CDR3 nucleotides read TGCGCCAGCAGCCAAGAGGCCCACTCCTACGAGCAGTACTTC. Protein: CASSQEAHSYEQYF.

CDR3 nucleotides: TGTGCCAGCAGCTCGAGGCGGGACAGAGATATAAACTATGGCTACACCTTC. Encoded protein: CASSSRRDRDINYGYTF. This chain joins TRBV7-9 and TRBJ1-2; 7 bases match TRBD1. The J segment lost 2 bases and the V segment lost 4 bases, leaving 13 bases of the junction unmatched. In germline, CDR1 is SEHNR, CDR2 FQNEAQ (reference sequence). CDR3 size: 17 residues.

This clone occurred a few times. V gene TRBV7-9 combines with J gene TRBJ1-2; D is possibly TRBD1 (5 bases). V lost 6 bases and J lost 7, with 21 bases in between. Germline V gene sequence: CDR1 SEHNR, CDR2 FQNEAQ (reference sequence). The CDR3 sequence is 15 residues long. The CDR3 is CASRPRPGSGFGYTF. The CDR3 region has the DNA TGTGCCAGCAGGCCGAGGCCAGGGTCGGGTTTTGGCTACACCTTC.

In this sample, this clone turned up once. The chain's CDR3 is CATSRDNVNTEAFF. As DNA, the CDR3 is TGTGCCACCAGCAGAGATAATGTGAACACTGAAGCTTTCTTT. The chain is built from TRBV15 and TRBJ1-1; D call uncertain. The germline V gene encodes CDR1 LNHNV and CDR2 YYDKDF (reference sequence). This CDR3 is 14 amino acids long. The germline V and J ends were trimmed by 0 bases and 0 bases, with 5 bases remaining between them.

V is TRBV4-3 and J is TRBJ2-3, with D perhaps TRBD1 (6 bases). The CDR3 has 14 residues. V was pared by 0 bases and J by 4 bases, with 8 bases between. In germline, CDR1 is LGHNA, CDR2 YSLEER. The CDR3 region is CASSQDRGADTQYF. The CDR3 DNA sequence: TGCGCCAGCAGCCAAGACAGGGGTGCAGATACGCAGTATTTT.